One and the same sample provided the 5 T cell receptor beta chains below, sequenced in a study of T cell repertoires in cytomegalovirus infection. These receptors' targets are unknown. TCRdb re-called the reads with MiXCR, one entry per CDR3 protein. The table has approximately 990,000 distinct CDR3 sequences, 31% seen once. The sample was cultured CD8+ T cells from PBMCs, taken from culture after CMV antigen stimulation. The receptors stem from a human donor in good health (CMV status not recorded). Some clones in this sample may be carry-over from other donors' samples.

The rearrangement joins TRBV4-3 to TRBJ2-3, with D perhaps TRBD1 or TRBD2 (5 bases each). This CDR3 is built from 14 residues. From germline, CDR1 is LGHNA and CDR2 YSLEER. V was cut by 2 bases and J by 5 bases, with 11 bases left in between. The CDR3 coding sequence is TGCGCCAGCAGCCAAAGAGGGGCTAGAGATACGCAGTATTTT. Translating gives CASSQRGARDTQYF.

This clonotype was recorded a few times. The chain uses TRBV27 and TRBJ1-2; TRBD1 might be the D (6 bases). V was pared by 8 bases and J by 4 bases, with 20 bases between. Germline V gives CDR1 MNHEY, CDR2 SMNVEV (reference sequence). There are 15 residues in the CDR3. This CDR3 reads CASSNQRGDTYGYTF. The DNA for the CDR3 is TGTGCCAGCTCCAACCAAAGGGGGGATACCTATGGCTACACCTTC.

This clonotype was seen repeatedly, ten times or more. Here the CDR3 DNA reads TGTGCCAGCAGACCAACGAGTATGGGCCCAGGGACCCAGTACTTC. Encoded protein: CASRPTSMGPGTQYF. V usage is TRBV7-6 and J usage is TRBJ2-5; D gene ambiguous. This CDR3 region has 15 residues. Germline CDR1 is SGHVS and CDR2 is FNYEAQ. Trimming took off 6 bases at V and 7 bases at J, with 21 bases between the two ends.

The chain couples TRBV7-6 to TRBJ2-1; the D gene could be TRBD1 or TRBD2 (5 bases each). Trimming removed 5 bases from V and 8 bases from J, with 25 bases in between. Germline lookup yields CDR1 SGHVS and CDR2 FNYEAQ. The CDR3 totals 17 residues. In nucleotides, the CDR3 is TGTGCCAGCAGCCTACCCGGGACCGCCGTTGAGGTCTATGAGCAGTTCTTC. Protein: CASSLPGTAVEVYEQFF.

This clonotype was observed a handful of times. The chain carries TRBV12-3 or TRBV12-4 and TRBJ2-7, with D perhaps matching TRBD1 (6 bases). The CDR3 totals 13 residues. Deletions cut 3 bases from V and 8 bases from J, with 14 bases between. CDR3 sequence (DNA): TGTGCCAGCAGTTTGGGGGCCCAGTCCAAGCAGTACTTC. Its translation: CASSLGAQSKQYF.